This entry lists 6 T cell receptor beta chains sequenced from one sample in a study of blood T cell repertoires in COVID-19. Libraries were prepared by immunoSEQ multiplex PCR; TCRdb keeps only in-frame clonotypes and omits some of them. The sample lists 110,000 to 150,000 clones, over 80% occurring once. The sample was peripheral blood. These receptors were taken from a woman between 45 and 60 years old with acute or convalescent COVID-19.

A single count supports this clone. The chain uses TRBV7-9 and TRBJ2-2, with 14 nucleotides matching TRBD2. Germline values: CDR1 SEHNR, CDR2 FQNEAQ (reference sequence). The CDR3 covers 18 residues. The V and J ends lost 7 bases and 2 bases, in that order; junction bases with no gene match: 9. The CDR3 loop is CASKGLAGGTGNTGELFF. The CDR3 DNA reads TGTGCCAGCAAAGGACTAGCGGGAGGCACAGGAAACACCGGGGAGCTGTTTTTT.

Regarding this clone: At one boundary the junction diverges from the germline segment, which might be a read error. The CDR3, as DNA: TGTGCTAGCAGCTTAGGGGTTAGCGGGAGTCGGGAGACCCAGTACTTC. Translating it yields CASSLGVSGSRETQYF. The chain employs TRBV7-7 and TRBJ2-5, with 9 bases that match TRBD2. CDR1 is SSHAT and CDR2 is FNYEAQ in the germline V gene (reference sequence). This CDR3 comprises 16 residues.

V and J are TRBV19 and TRBJ1-5, with D hard to call. This CDR3 is built from 14 residues. Germline-derived CDR1 and CDR2 are LNHDA and SQIVND (reference sequence). Trimming took off 4 bases at V and 7 bases at J, with 14 bases between the two ends. DNA of the CDR3: TGTGCCAGTAGTAATTCGAGAGGCATCCAGCCCCAGCATTTT. Translation gives CASSNSRGIQPQHF.

The CDR3 loop reads CASKTDSNSPLHF. CDR3 bases: TGTGCCAGCAAGACAGACTCTAATTCACCCCTCCACTTT. The chain links TRBV6-5 to TRBJ1-6; maybe TRBD1 (5 bases). CDR1 is MNHEY and CDR2 is SVGAGI in the germline V gene. This CDR3 has 13 residues. The V end was cut by 7 bases, the J end by 6 bases, with 10 bases between.

Here the CDR3 DNA reads TGTGCCAGCAGATCTCAGGGGTATAATTCACCCCTCCACTTT. This sequence encodes CASRSQGYNSPLHF. The chain employs TRBV6-6 and TRBJ1-6, with D perhaps TRBD1 (6 bases). The CDR3 is made up of 14 amino acids. V was trimmed by 6 bases and J by 4 bases, leaving 10 bases between them. Germline-derived CDR1 and CDR2 are MNHNY and SVGAGI (reference sequence).

The V and J genes are TRBV14 and TRBJ1-6, with a tentative D call TRBD1 (6 bases). The ends were cut back, 2 bases at V and 14 bases at J, with 13 bases in the middle. The CDR3 has 13 residues. CDR1 and CDR2 from the germline V gene are SGHDN and FVKESK. CDR3 nucleotide sequence: TGTGCCAGCAGCCAAACAGGGTATCCTTCCCTCCACTTT. It translates to CASSQTGYPSLHF.